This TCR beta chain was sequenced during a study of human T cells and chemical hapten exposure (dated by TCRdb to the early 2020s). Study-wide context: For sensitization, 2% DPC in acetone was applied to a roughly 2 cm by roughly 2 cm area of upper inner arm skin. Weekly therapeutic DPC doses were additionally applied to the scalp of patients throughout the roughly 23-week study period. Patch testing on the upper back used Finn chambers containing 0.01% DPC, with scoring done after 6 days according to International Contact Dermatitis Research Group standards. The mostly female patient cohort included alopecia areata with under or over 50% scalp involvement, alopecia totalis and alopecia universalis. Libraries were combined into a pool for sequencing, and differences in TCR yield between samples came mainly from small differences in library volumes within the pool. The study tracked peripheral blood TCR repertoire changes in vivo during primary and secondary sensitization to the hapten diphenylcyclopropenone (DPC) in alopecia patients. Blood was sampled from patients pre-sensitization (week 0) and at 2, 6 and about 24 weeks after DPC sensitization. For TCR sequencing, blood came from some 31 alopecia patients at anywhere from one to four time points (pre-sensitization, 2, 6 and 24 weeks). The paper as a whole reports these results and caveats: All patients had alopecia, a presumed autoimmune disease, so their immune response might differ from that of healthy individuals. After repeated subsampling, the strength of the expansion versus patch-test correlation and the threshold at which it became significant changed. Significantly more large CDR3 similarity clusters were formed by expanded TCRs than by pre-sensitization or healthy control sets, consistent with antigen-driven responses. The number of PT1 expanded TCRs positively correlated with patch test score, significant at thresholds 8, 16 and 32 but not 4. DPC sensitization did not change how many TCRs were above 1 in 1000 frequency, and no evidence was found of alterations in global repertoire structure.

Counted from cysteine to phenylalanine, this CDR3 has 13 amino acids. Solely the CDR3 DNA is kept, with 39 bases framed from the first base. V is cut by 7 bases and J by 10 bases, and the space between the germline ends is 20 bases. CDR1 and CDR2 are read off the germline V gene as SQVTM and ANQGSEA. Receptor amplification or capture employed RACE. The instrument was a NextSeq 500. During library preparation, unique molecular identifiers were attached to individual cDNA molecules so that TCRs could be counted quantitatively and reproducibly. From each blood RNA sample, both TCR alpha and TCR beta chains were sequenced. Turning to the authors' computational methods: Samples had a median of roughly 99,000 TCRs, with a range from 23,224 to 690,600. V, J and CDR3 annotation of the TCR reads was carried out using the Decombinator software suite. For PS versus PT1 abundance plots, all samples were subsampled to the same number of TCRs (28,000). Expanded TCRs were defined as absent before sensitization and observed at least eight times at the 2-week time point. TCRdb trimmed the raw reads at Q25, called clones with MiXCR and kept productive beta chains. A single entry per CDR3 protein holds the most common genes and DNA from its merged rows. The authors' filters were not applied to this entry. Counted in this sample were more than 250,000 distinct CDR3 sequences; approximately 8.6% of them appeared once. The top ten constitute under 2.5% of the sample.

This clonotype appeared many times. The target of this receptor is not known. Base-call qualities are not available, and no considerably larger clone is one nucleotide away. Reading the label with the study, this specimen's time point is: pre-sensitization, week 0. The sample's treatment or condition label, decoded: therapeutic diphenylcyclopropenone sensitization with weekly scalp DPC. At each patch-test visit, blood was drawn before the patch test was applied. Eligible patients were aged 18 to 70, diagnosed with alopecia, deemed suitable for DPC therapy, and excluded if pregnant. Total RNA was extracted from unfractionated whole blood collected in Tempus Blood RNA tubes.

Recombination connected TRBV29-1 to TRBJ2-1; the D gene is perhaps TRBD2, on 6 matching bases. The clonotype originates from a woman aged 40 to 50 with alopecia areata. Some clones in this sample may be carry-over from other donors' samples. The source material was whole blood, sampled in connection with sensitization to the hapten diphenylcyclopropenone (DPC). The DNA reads TGCAGCGGAACGGGACTTGGGGTGGAAGAGCAGTTCTTC. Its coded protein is CSGTGLGVEEQFF.